What follows describes a single T cell receptor beta chain. The antigen is not known. Each CDR3 protein is one row after TCRdb ran MiXCR on the RT-PCR reads. The sample holds around 250,000 distinct CDR3 sequences, less than 15% seen once. The ends were cut back, 7 bases at V and 2 bases at J, with 15 bases in the middle. CDR1 and CDR2 from the germline V gene are DFQATT and SNEGSKA (reference sequence). This CDR3 has 13 residues. The record originates from a study of response to subunit inactivated influenza vaccine. Study conclusions and caveats: Authors suggested each seasonal influenza vaccination recruits few new T cells.

The rearrangement links TRBV20-1 to TRBJ2-7; D gene uncertain. The sequence was obtained from a man between 50 and 59 years old who received an inactivated influenza vaccine. The sample here was non-naive T cells sorted from PBMCs, taken 14 to 15 days before vaccination. CDR3 in amino acids: CSGGDDKTYEQYF. The CDR3 DNA reads as TGCAGTGGTGGGGATGACAAGACCTACGAGCAGTACTTC.